The TCR beta chain described here comes from a study of OX40 agonist ivuxolimab in advanced cancers. The study, taken as a whole, reports: In the expanded peripheral T cells, antigen specificity was never determined. At 0.1 to 3.0 mg/kg, clonal expansion of CD4+ and CD8+ blood T cells had occurred by week 6.

To note about this clone: Its cognate antigen is unknown.

This CDR3 has 17 residues. Germline lookup yields CDR1 SGHVS and CDR2 FNYEAQ. V shed 2 bases and J shed 2 bases, with 16 bases lying between them. Sequencing used immunoSEQ multiplex PCR; TCRdb keeps in-frame clones, though not all of them. Seen here are tens of thousands of clones, about 91% observed once, and the top ten hold around 11%. On cycle 4 day 1 and cycle 7 day 1, as well as at baseline, blood was sampled. The receptor comes from an adult with an advanced solid tumor such as melanoma, head and neck, liver or kidney cancer. The chain has TRBV7-6 and TRBJ1-3; D is possibly TRBD1 (5 bases). This specimen was CD4+ or CD8+ T cells sorted from blood, taken in a trial of the OX40 agonist ivuxolimab. CDR3 loop: CASSLPRQGDPGNTIYF. DNA of the CDR3: TGTGCCAGCAGCTTACCGCGGCAGGGAGACCCTGGAAACACCATATATTTT.